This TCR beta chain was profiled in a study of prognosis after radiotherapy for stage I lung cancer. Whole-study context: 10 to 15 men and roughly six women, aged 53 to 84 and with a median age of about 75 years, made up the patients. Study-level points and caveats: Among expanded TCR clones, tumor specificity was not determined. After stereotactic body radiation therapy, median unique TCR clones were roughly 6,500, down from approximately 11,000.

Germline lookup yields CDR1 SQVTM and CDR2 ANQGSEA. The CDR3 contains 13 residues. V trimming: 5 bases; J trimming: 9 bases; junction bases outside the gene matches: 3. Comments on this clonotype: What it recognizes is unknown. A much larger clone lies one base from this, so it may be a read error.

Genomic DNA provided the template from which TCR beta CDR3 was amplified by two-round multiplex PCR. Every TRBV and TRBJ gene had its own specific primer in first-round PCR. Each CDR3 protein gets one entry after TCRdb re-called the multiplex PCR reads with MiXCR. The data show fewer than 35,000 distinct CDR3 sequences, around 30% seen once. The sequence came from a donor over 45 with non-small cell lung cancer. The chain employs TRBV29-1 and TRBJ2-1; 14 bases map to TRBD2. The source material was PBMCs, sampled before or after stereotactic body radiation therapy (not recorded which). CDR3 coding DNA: TGCAGCGTTACGGGACTAGCGGGAGTTGAGCAGTTCTTC. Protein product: CSVTGLAGVEQFF.